This T cell receptor beta chain derives from a study of early T cells in non-severe SARS-CoV-2 infection. The CDR3 totals 15 residues. Germline CDR1 is KGHDR and CDR2 is SFDVKD. With regard to this clonotype: A much larger clone differs from this one at a single base, so this may be a read error.

TCRdb ran MiXCR on the 5' RACE reads and lists one entry per CDR3 protein. The sample has about 25,000 distinct CDR3 sequences, roughly 4% seen once. The V and J genes are TRBV24-1 and TRBJ1-5; a weak D match, TRBD1 (5 bases). Material for sequencing was whole blood. This clonotype was sampled from an adult who was a healthcare worker with PCR-confirmed SARS-CoV-2 infection or an uninfected control (not recorded which). The CDR3 here is CVTSGGTFSNQPQHF. DNA of the CDR3: TGTGTCACCAGTGGAGGGACTTTTAGCAATCAGCCCCAGCATTTT.